This TCR beta chain emerged from a study of cytomegalovirus exposure and HLA in healthy donors. Study findings and constraints: Usually a TCR sequence was rare, but some public TCRs were found in many donors. Most of the TCR beta V segments (in an earlier analysis) were productive either about 90% or about 30% of the time.

Both 60 Vbeta primers and 13 Jbeta primers went into the PCR. Assay used: immunoSEQ multiplex PCR; TCRdb lists only in-frame clones, some missing. The repertoire has under 200,000 clones, about 80% of them found once; the top ten carry roughly 0.5%. A note on this clone: What it recognizes is unknown.

Input material: PBMCs. The receptor's source is a woman aged 45-65 years in good health and CMV-seronegative.

CDR3 in amino acids: CSVAPNLMARYEQYF. CDR3 DNA sequence: TGCAGCGTTGCGCCGAACCTCATGGCTCGCTACGAGCAGTACTTC. The genes are TRBV29-1 and TRBJ2-7; D call uncertain. V was trimmed by 4 bases and J by 3 bases, leaving 19 bases between them. The CDR3 is 15 residues long. Germline-derived CDR1 and CDR2 are SQVTM and ANQGSEA.